One sample yielded the 13 T cell receptor beta chains listed below, sequenced in a study of blood T cells in healthy people across ages. A J-beta primer mix and a sample-barcoded 5' primer were used in a second PCR of roughly 6 to 11 cycles. TCRdb called the 5' RACE reads again in MiXCR, with one record for every CDR3 protein. The sample lists about 560,000 distinct CDR3 sequences; about 27% were seen once. These same data were also listed under a study on T cells of mothers and their children.

What was sequenced was blood. Receptor source: a boy aged 2 to 9 in good health.

The CDR3 DNA reads TGCAGTGCTAGTCCCCCAAAAGAGACCCAGTACTTC. Translating gives CSASPPKETQYF. The chain is built from TRBV20-1 and TRBJ2-5; no reliable D call. The CDR3 contains 12 residues. Germline V gives CDR1 DFQATT, CDR2 SNEGSKA (reference sequence). The V gene lost 3 bases and the J gene lost 3 bases, with 8 bases spanning the gap.

This clonotype was counted only a few times. The chain combines TRBV5-1 with TRBJ1-5; 7 bases are a match to TRBD1. The CDR3 covers 15 residues. V dropped 4 bases and J dropped 1; count of bases not matched to a gene: 5. Germline values: CDR1 SGHRS, CDR2 YFSETQ. The CDR3 spells CASSLTGTSNQPQHF. As DNA, the CDR3 is TGCGCCAGCAGCCTGACAGGGACGAGCAATCAGCCCCAGCATTTT.

This clonotype has just a few counts. The V and J genes are TRBV7-2 and TRBJ2-5; D might be TRBD1 (6 bases). The end of the DNA is better explained by TRBJ2-7, so the J call may be wrong. This CDR3 has 14 amino acids. Germline CDR1 is SGHTA and CDR2 is FQGNSA. The CDR3, as DNA: TGTGCCAGCAGCCCCTGGACAGACTCCTACGAGCAGTACTTC. This codes for CASSPWTDSYEQYF.

The chain joins TRBV25-1 to TRBJ1-6; possibly TRBD1 for D (5 bases). V was shortened by 1 base and J by 7 bases, with 11 bases between the two germline ends. Germline V lookup: CDR1 MGHDK, CDR2 SYGVNS. The CDR3 covers 15 residues. CDR3 amino acids: CASSESNRRNSPLHF. CDR3 in DNA: TGTGCCAGCAGTGAATCCAACAGGAGGAATTCACCCCTCCACTTT.

This chain connects TRBV5-1 to TRBJ2-7; 9 positions match TRBD1. J lost 6 bases, V lost 0 bases, and 7 bases had no gene match. This CDR3 region has 15 residues. In germline, CDR1 is SGHRS, CDR2 YFSETQ. Written as DNA, the CDR3 is TGCGCCAGCAGCTTGGAGGGGACAGGGATGTTCGAGCAGTACTTC. Translating it yields CASSLEGTGMFEQYF. Supplemented by reference TRBV5-1 and TRBJ2-7, the full variable domain reads KAGVTQTPRYLIKTRGQQVTLSCSPISGHRSVSWYQQTPGQGLQFLFEYFSETQRNKGNFPGRFSGRQFSNSRSEMNVSTLELGDSALYLCASSLEGTGMFEQYFGPGTRLTVT.

This clonotype was seen ten or more times. The chain combines TRBV6-5 with TRBJ2-3; 10 bases line up with TRBD2. The CDR3 covers 17 residues. With 2 bases clipped from V and 5 bases from J, the junction kept 10 bases outside the gene matches. Germline loops: CDR1 MNHEY, CDR2 SVGAGI. For the CDR3, the DNA is TGTGCCAGCAGTTACCCGCTAGCGGGAGAATGGGAAGATACGCAGTATTTT. It yields the protein CASSYPLAGEWEDTQYF.

The rearrangement links TRBV10-3 to TRBJ2-4; TRBD1 is a possible D gene (6 bases). CDR1 and CDR2 (germline): ENHRY, SYGVKD. With 2 bases removed from V and 0 bases from J, the gap between germline ends came to 17 bases. The CDR3 totals 18 residues. CDR3 DNA: TGTGCCATCAGTGAGCCCCCTTCGAGGGGGATAGCCAAAAACATTCAGTACTTC. Translation: CAISEPPSRGIAKNIQYF.

The V gene is TRBV2, the J gene TRBJ1-4, with a tentative D call TRBD1 (5 bases). The germline gives CDR1 SNHLY, CDR2 FYNNEI. The ends were cut back, 3 bases at V and 8 bases at J, with 25 bases in the middle. The CDR3 contains 18 residues. CDR3: CASSEDSKVRDRREKLFF. CDR3 DNA sequence: TGTGCCAGCAGTGAGGACTCGAAAGTTCGAGACAGAAGAGAAAAACTGTTTTTT.

This clonotype was counted at least ten times. The V call is TRBV6-2 or TRBV6-3, the J call TRBJ2-2; 12 nucleotides match TRBD2. Germline V gene lookup returns CDR1 MNHEY and CDR2 SVGEGT. With 6 bases clipped from V and 1 base from J, the junction kept 0 bases outside the gene matches. There are 15 residues in the CDR3. This CDR3 is CASRLAGGNTGELFF. As DNA, the CDR3 is TGTGCCAGCAGACTAGCGGGGGGGAACACCGGGGAGCTGTTTTTT.

This clonotype showed up just a few times. The V and J genes are TRBV6-2 or TRBV6-3 and TRBJ2-5; a weak D match, TRBD1 (6 bases). Per germline, CDR1 MNHEY and CDR2 SVGEGT. The V gene lost 7 bases and the J gene lost 4 bases, with 16 bases spanning the gap. This CDR3 has 14 residues. CDR3 sequence (DNA): TGTGCCAGCACCCACAGGGTCGGTGGAGAGACCCAGTACTTC. This sequence encodes CASTHRVGGETQYF.

The V and J genes are TRBV5-5 and TRBJ2-1, with D tentatively TRBD1 or TRBD2 (6 bases each). The better agreement between TRBJ2-5 and the DNA end casts doubt on the J call. This CDR3 spans 17 amino acids. Germline V CDR1 and CDR2: SGHKS, YYEKEE (reference sequence). The CDR3 DNA sequence: TGTGCCAGCAGCTCAGCCGGGGGCGGGAAGGAGCAAGAGACCCAGTACTTC. It specifies CASSSAGGGKEQETQYF.

Comments on this clonotype: Lacking the conserved final phenylalanine or tryptophan, this CDR3 likely reflects a read error. The chain employs TRBV7-9 and TRBJ2-1; 8 bases fit TRBD2. This CDR3 is 16 amino acids long. Germline trimming cut 4 bases from V and 3 bases from J; bases unmatched to any gene: 8. Looked up from germline, CDR1 is SEHNR and CDR2 is FQNEAQ (reference sequence). In nucleotides, the CDR3 is TGTGCCAGCAGCTCCCGAGAGCGGGGGAACTACAATGAGCAGTTCTCC. Amino acids: CASSSRERGNYNEQFS.

This sequence joins TRBV5-4 and TRBJ2-2, with 11 bases that match TRBD1. The germline V gene encodes CDR1 SGHNT and CDR2 YYREEE (reference sequence). The junction had 12 bases not matched to a gene; V was cut back by 4 bases and J by 4 bases. The CDR3 totals 18 residues. CDR3 residues: CASSPTTGTGGFTGELFF. For the CDR3, the DNA is TGTGCCAGCAGCCCTACGACCGGGACAGGGGGTTTCACCGGGGAGCTGTTTTTT.